These 27 T cell receptor beta chains were all obtained from the same sample, sequenced in a study of graft-versus-host responses after intestinal transplantation (dated by TCRdb to the early 2020s). Libraries were built with the immunoSEQ multiplex PCR assay. Drawn from immuneACCESS, this table holds only the in-frame rearrangements with V and J called that TCRdb kept. Clones are partly lost; checked studies trace under half to an unresolved V gene and leave the rest unexplained. The sample records about 82,000 clones, 75% to 95% of which are singletons. The ten largest clonotypes hold more than 0.095% of the sample. The sample's time point label is to be understood as: cells obtained before transplantation from donor or recipient. These receptors lack a known antigen. Sequencing used unstimulated CD4+ T cells sorted from spleen or lymph node cells, obtained before intestinal transplant. All receptors come from a human donor who received an intestinal transplant.

The chain recombines TRBV27 with TRBJ2-3, with 9 bases lining up with TRBD2. Germline CDR1 and CDR2: MNHEY and SMNVEV (reference sequence). The J segment lost 6 bases and the V segment lost 3 bases, leaving 10 bases of the junction unmatched. CDR3 length: 16 residues. The CDR3 spells CASSFGGSGGRDTQYF. In DNA form, the CDR3 reads TGTGCCAGCAGTTTTGGGGGAAGCGGGGGGAGGGATACGCAGTATTTT.

This rearrangement joins TRBV7-2 to TRBJ1-2; the match to TRBD1 covers 7 bases. V lost 2 bases, J lost 4 bases, and 16 bases stayed unmatched. The CDR3 has 18 residues. CDR1 and CDR2 (germline): SGHTA, FQGNSA. CDR3 bases: TGTGCCAGCAGCTTACCAGCCCGGTCGACAGGGAGAGGCTATGGCTACACCTTC. Translated: CASSLPARSTGRGYGYTF.

V and J are TRBV27 and TRBJ1-4; a weak D match, TRBD1 (6 bases). Germline V gene lookup returns CDR1 MNHEY and CDR2 SMNVEV (reference sequence). The CDR3 is 15 amino acids. V was clipped by 5 bases and J by 2 bases, with 12 bases between them. The DNA for the CDR3 is TGTGCCAGCAGTCCACAGGGTGCCACTAATGAAAAACTGTTTTTT. It specifies CASSPQGATNEKLFF.

This clone is a singleton in its sample. The chain recombines TRBV30 with TRBJ1-2; 7 bases fit TRBD1. This CDR3 spans 14 amino acids. Germline lookup yields CDR1 GTSNPN and CDR2 SVGIG (reference sequence). V was clipped by 1 base and J by 4 bases; unmatched bases: 6. The CDR3, as DNA: TGTGCCTGGAGTGAGCGTCGGGACAGCTATGGCTACACCTTC. Amino acids: CAWSERRDSYGYTF.

The CDR3 nucleotides are TGCGCCAGCAGCGCAGACAGGGGGGGTACTGAAGCTTTCTTT. It is translated as CASSADRGGTEAFF. The rearrangement links TRBV5-1 to TRBJ1-1; TRBD1 aligns across 9 bases. Trimming took 4 bases from V and 5 from J; bases not matched to a gene: 6. From germline, CDR1 is SGHRS and CDR2 YFSETQ. The CDR3 is 14 amino acids.

CDR3 DNA sequence: TGCGCCAGCAGCCGTCTCGACAGGGGGGCCTACGAGCAGTACTTC. As protein: CASSRLDRGAYEQYF. The chain links TRBV5-1 to TRBJ2-7; 9 bases fit TRBD1. J gave up 2 bases and V 4 bases, and 7 bases lay outside the gene matches. The CDR3 spans 15 residues. CDR1 is SGHRS and CDR2 is YFSETQ in the germline V gene.

The chain has TRBV19 and TRBJ1-5, with 7 bases fitting TRBD1. Trimming took 6 bases from V and 0 from J; bases not matched to a gene: 5. Germline values: CDR1 LNHDA, CDR2 SQIVND (reference sequence). The CDR3 loop spans 15 amino acids. This CDR3 is CASSRDSYSNQPQHF. CDR3 nucleotide sequence: TGTGCCAGTAGCCGGGACAGTTATAGCAATCAGCCCCAGCATTTT. The full variable domain, its missing parts supplied by reference TRBV19 and TRBJ1-5, is DGGITQSPKYLFRKEGQNVTLSCEQNLNHDAMYWYRQDPGQGLRLIYYSQIVNDFQKGDIAEGYSVSREKKESFPLTVTSAQKNPTAFYLCASSRDSYSNQPQHFGDGTRLSIL.

This chain uses TRBV5-6 with TRBJ1-5; unclear D gene. The germline V gene encodes CDR1 SGHDT and CDR2 YYEEEE. This CDR3 is 15 amino acids long. V lost 1 base and J 4 bases, leaving 12 bases between the germline ends. Here the CDR3 reads CASSLTGVGNQPQHF. The CDR3 DNA reads TGTGCCAGCAGCTTGACCGGGGTAGGAAATCAGCCCCAGCATTTT.

This clone is a singleton in its sample. The gene calls are TRBV30 and TRBJ2-7, with 10 bases identical to TRBD1. The germline V gene encodes CDR1 GTSNPN and CDR2 SVGIG (reference sequence). This CDR3 is built from 15 residues. After removal of 2 bases from V and 3 bases from J, the junction contained 7 bases not matched to a gene. The CDR3, as DNA: TGTGCCTGGAGTAACCCGGGACAGGGGAACTACGAGCAGTACTTC. Protein product: CAWSNPGQGNYEQYF.

V and J are TRBV4-1 and TRBJ2-7; TRBD2 might be the D (5 bases). Trimming removed 0 bases from V and 3 bases from J, with 15 bases in between. The CDR3 runs 16 residues. CDR1 is MGHRA, CDR2 YSYEKL, per germline. The CDR3 DNA reads TGCGCCAGCAGCCAAGATTTGCGGGCCCCCCTCTACGAGCAGTACTTC. This sequence encodes CASSQDLRAPLYEQYF.

V is TRBV7-6 and J is TRBJ1-6; tentatively, D is TRBD1 (5 bases). This CDR3 is built from 15 residues. V shed 5 bases and J shed 14 bases, with 22 bases lying between them. Germline values: CDR1 SGHVS, CDR2 FNYEAQ. CDR3 sequence: CASSPTWGDGSTLHF. CDR3 bases: TGTGCCAGCAGCCCCACGTGGGGGGACGGTAGCACCCTCCACTTT.

The chain couples TRBV4-3 to TRBJ2-5; D possibly corresponds to TRBD2 (5 bases). Trimming cost V 4 bases and J 5 bases, with 17 bases left between them. The CDR3 has 15 residues. CDR1 and CDR2 from the germline V gene are LGHNA and YSLEER. CDR3 in amino acids: CASSPDLGGGETQYF. The CDR3 region has the DNA TGCGCCAGCAGCCCCGACCTCGGTGGCGGGGAGACCCAGTACTTC.

The J gene is TRBJ2-3, the V gene TRBV4-3; D unclear. Germline V gives CDR1 LGHNA, CDR2 YSLEER. V lost 1 base and J 6 bases, leaving 11 bases between the germline ends. The CDR3 loop spans 14 amino acids. The CDR3: CASSQVHTSDTQYF. The DNA of the CDR3 is TGCGCCAGCAGCCAAGTCCACACCTCCGATACGCAGTATTTT.

About this clone: At the DNA level, this CDR3 is encoded by other sequences in the same sample as well. The rearrangement links TRBV30 to TRBJ1-6, with 7 bases identical to TRBD1. Germline lookup yields CDR1 GTSNPN and CDR2 SVGIG (reference sequence). The CDR3 has 14 amino acids. Trimming took 0 bases from V and 7 from J; bases not matched to a gene: 3. CDR3 loop: CAWSVRQGNSPLHF. Written as DNA, the CDR3 is TGTGCCTGGAGTGTTCGACAGGGAAATTCACCCCTCCACTTT.

The chain employs TRBV10-2 and TRBJ2-5, with a possible D match to TRBD2 (7 bases). Trimming cost V 8 bases and J 1 base, with 17 bases left between them. This CDR3 has 15 residues. CDR1 is WSHSY and CDR2 is SAAADI in the germline V gene. The CDR3 loop reads CASSRWGGGQETQYF. In DNA form, the CDR3 reads TGCGCCAGCTCGAGGTGGGGGGGCGGCCAAGAGACCCAGTACTTC.

The rearrangement links TRBV6-5 to TRBJ2-7; possibly TRBD2 for D (5 bases). Germline values: CDR1 MNHEY, CDR2 SVGAGI. The germline V and J ends were trimmed by 2 bases and 6 bases, with 5 bases remaining between them. The CDR3 totals 11 residues. The DNA of the CDR3 is TGTGCCAGCAGTTACGCGGGCGAGCAGTACTTC. Residues: CASSYAGEQYF.

V gene TRBV11-2 combines with J gene TRBJ1-6; 9 bases fit TRBD1. The CDR3 runs 15 residues. Losses at the gene ends were 7 bases for V and 7 bases for J; bases not matched to a gene: 8. Germline values: CDR1 SGHAT, CDR2 FQNNGV. CDR3 residues: CASMNRGQRNSPLHF. The CDR3 region has the DNA TGTGCCAGCATGAACAGGGGGCAGAGAAATTCACCCCTCCACTTT. The full variable domain, completed using reference TRBV11-2 and TRBJ1-6, is EAGVAQSPRYKIIEKRQSVAFWCNPISGHATLYWYQQILGQGPKLLIQFQNNGVVDDSQLPKDRFSAERLKGVDSTLKIQPAKLEDSAVYLCASMNRGQRNSPLHFGNGTRLTVT.

The chain recombines TRBV7-9 with TRBJ2-6, with D hard to call. CDR1 is SEHNR, CDR2 FQNEAQ, per germline (reference sequence). CDR3 length: 14 residues. V was pared by 3 bases and J by 0 bases, with 3 bases between. Here the CDR3 DNA reads TGTGCCAGCAGCTTCAACTCTGGGGCCAACGTCCTGACTTTC. Encoded protein: CASSFNSGANVLTF.

This chain links TRBV2 with TRBJ2-7; 8 nucleotides line up with TRBD2. Germline V gene data show CDR1 as SNHLY and CDR2 as FYNNEI. The V and J ends lost 8 bases and 2 bases, in that order; junction bases with no gene match: 11. CDR3 length: 15 amino acids. This CDR3 is CASGFSGGSTYEQYF. CDR3 DNA: TGTGCCAGCGGTTTCAGCGGGGGAAGTACCTACGAGCAGTACTTC. The whole variable domain, filled in from reference TRBV2 and TRBJ2-7, reads EPEVTQTPSHQVTQMGQEVILRCVPISNHLYFYWYRQILGQKVEFLVSFYNNEISEKSEIFDDQFSVERPDGSNFTLKIRSTKLEDSAMYFCASGFSGGSTYEQYFGPGTRLTVT.

J is TRBJ1-1 and V is TRBV5-1, with TRBD1 matching over 8 bases. CDR1 is SGHRS and CDR2 is YFSETQ in the germline V gene. The CDR3 is 13 residues long. V shed 4 bases, J shed 6 bases, and the junction held 5 bases outside the gene matches. The CDR3 here is CASSLGTGAEAFF. As DNA, the CDR3 is TGCGCCAGCAGCCTCGGGACAGGAGCTGAAGCTTTCTTT.

V and J are TRBV11-2 and TRBJ2-7; the D is unclear. This CDR3 is 13 amino acids long. Germline V gives CDR1 SGHAT, CDR2 FQNNGV. With 0 bases removed from V and 4 bases from J, the gap between germline ends came to 7 bases. The CDR3 nucleotides are TGTGCCAGCAGCTTAGATCTCCGTTACGAGCAGTACTTC. This sequence encodes CASSLDLRYEQYF.

The CDR3 coding sequence is TGCGCCAGCAGTGAGTCTCGGGGGACTGAAGCTTTCTTT. The encoded protein is CASSESRGTEAFF. This sequence joins TRBV10-1 and TRBJ1-1; D perhaps matches TRBD1 (5 bases). CDR1 is WNHNN and CDR2 is SYGVQD in the germline V gene (reference sequence). The CDR3 totals 13 residues. Trimming removed 0 bases from V and 5 bases from J, with 7 bases in between.

The chain has TRBV5-6 and TRBJ2-7; D might be TRBD2 (7 bases). The CDR3 is made up of 15 amino acids. Looked up from germline, CDR1 is SGHDT and CDR2 is YYEEEE. Trimming removed 6 bases at V and 4 bases at J, with 20 bases between. The CDR3 sequence is CASTSLQGGGYEQYF. CDR3 DNA sequence: TGTGCCAGCACCTCACTACAGGGAGGGGGATACGAGCAGTACTTC.

The chain couples TRBV6-1 to TRBJ2-7; D uncertain. The CDR3 is 14 amino acids. V was clipped by 2 bases and J by 2 bases, with 10 bases between them. Looked up from germline, CDR1 is MNHNS and CDR2 is SASEGT. The CDR3 DNA reads TGTGCCAGCAGTGAAATCCCAGGTACCTACGAGCAGTACTTC. Its translation is CASSEIPGTYEQYF.

V gene TRBV10-1 combines with J gene TRBJ1-6; maybe TRBD1 (5 bases). The CDR3 is made up of 14 amino acids. The V end lost 7 bases, the J end lost 11 bases, and 18 bases lay between the germline ends. Looked up from germline, CDR1 is WNHNN and CDR2 is SYGVQD (reference sequence). CDR3 region: CASTPWGERAPLHF. The CDR3 DNA follows: TGCGCCAGCACCCCATGGGGCGAAAGAGCACCCCTCCACTTT.

The sample holds a few counts of this clone. The rearrangement links TRBV6-6 to TRBJ1-5, with a weak D call TRBD1 (6 bases). Deletions cut 4 bases from V and 5 bases from J, with 12 bases between. The CDR3 has 14 amino acids. Germline V gene sequence: CDR1 MNHNY, CDR2 SVGAGI (reference sequence). The CDR3 DNA is TGTGCCAGCAGTTCTAGGGCAGGGGATCAGCCCCAGCATTTT. It encodes CASSSRAGDQPQHF.

This clone appeared once. This chain joins TRBV9 and TRBJ1-1, with D possibly being TRBD1 (5 bases). Germline V gene sequence: CDR1 SGDLS, CDR2 YYNGEE. The CDR3 totals 15 residues. V lost 3 bases and J 2 bases, leaving 14 bases between the germline ends. CDR3 DNA sequence: TGTGCCAGCAGCGCCCAGGGTCTACTCAACACTGAAGCTTTCTTT. The encoded protein is CASSAQGLLNTEAFF.